This paragraph covers one TCR beta chain sequence. Its antigen is undetermined. This clone may be a read error of a much larger clone one base away. CDR1 and CDR2 from the germline V gene are DFQATT and SNEGSKA (reference sequence). The CDR3 is 14 residues long. Trimming left V 2 bases short and J 3 bases short, with 13 bases between. About 10 milliliters was the volume of peripheral blood drawn from each donor. Total RNA was extracted at no less than 5 micrograms per sample. The sample belongs to a study of blood T cells in healthy people across ages. Study-level results: Unsorted PBMCs blocked a conclusive comparison of naive and antigen-experienced cells. A roughly linear age-dependent decrease characterized TCR beta diversity per million T cells.

Primed by a sample-barcoded 5' primer and a J-beta primer mix, a second PCR proceeded for about 6 to 11 cycles. TCRdb re-analysed the 5' RACE reads in MiXCR, keeping a single row per CDR3 protein. The sample lists around 650,000 distinct CDR3 sequences; roughly 30% were seen once. The rearrangement joins TRBV20-1 to TRBJ1-1, with D tentatively TRBD1 (5 bases). This TCR came from an elderly woman in good health. Sequenced: blood. The CDR3 bases are TGCAGTGCTAGACGCGGGGGATGGGACACTGAAGCTTTCTTT. It specifies CSARRGGWDTEAFF.